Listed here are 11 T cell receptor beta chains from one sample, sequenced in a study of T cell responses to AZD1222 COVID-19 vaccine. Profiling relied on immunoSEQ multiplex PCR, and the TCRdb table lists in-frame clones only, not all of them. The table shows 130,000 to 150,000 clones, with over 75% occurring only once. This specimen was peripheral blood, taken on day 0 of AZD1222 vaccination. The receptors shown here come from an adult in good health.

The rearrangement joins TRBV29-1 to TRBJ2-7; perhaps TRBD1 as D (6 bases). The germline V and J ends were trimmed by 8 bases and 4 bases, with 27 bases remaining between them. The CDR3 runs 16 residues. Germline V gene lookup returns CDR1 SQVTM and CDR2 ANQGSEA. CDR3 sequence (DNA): TGCAGCTTCCGAAAGTTTACCGGGACATCGGGGTACGAGCAGTACTTC. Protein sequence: CSFRKFTGTSGYEQYF.

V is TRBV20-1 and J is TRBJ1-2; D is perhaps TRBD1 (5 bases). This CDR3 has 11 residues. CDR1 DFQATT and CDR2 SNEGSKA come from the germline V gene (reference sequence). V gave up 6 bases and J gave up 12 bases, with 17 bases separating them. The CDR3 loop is CSASIGAGDTF. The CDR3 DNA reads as TGCAGTGCGTCTATAGGGGCGGGGGACACCTTC.

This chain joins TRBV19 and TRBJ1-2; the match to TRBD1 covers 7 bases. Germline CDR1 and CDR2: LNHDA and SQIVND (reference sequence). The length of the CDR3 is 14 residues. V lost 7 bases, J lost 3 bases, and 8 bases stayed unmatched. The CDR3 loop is CASILTGSDYGYTF. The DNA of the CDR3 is TGTGCCAGTATCCTGACAGGGTCAGACTATGGCTACACCTTC.

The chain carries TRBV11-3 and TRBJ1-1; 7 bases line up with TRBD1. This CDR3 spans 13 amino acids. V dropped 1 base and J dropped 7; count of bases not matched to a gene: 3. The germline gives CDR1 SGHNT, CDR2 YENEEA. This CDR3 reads CASSLVGGDEAFF. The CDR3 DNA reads TGTGCCAGCAGCTTAGTAGGGGGCGATGAAGCTTTCTTT.

The CDR3 DNA reads TGTGCCAGCAGTGAAGGTCGCGAGCAGTACTTC. It codes for CASSEGREQYF. The V and J genes are TRBV6-1 and TRBJ2-7; D unclear. The CDR3 is 11 residues long. V was shortened by 1 base and J by 6 bases, with 4 bases between the two germline ends. The V gene's germline CDR1 is MNHNS and CDR2 SASEGT.

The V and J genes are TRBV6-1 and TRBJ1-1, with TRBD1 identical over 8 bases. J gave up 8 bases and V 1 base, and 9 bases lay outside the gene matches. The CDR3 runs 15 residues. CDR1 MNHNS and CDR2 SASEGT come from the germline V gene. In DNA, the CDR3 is TGTGCCAGCAGTGAAGGGTGGACAGGGATTACGGAAGCTTTCTTT. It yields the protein CASSEGWTGITEAFF.

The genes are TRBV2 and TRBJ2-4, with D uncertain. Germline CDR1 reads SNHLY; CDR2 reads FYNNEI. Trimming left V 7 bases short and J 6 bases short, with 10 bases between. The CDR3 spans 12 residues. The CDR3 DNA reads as TGTGCCAGCAATACAGACTCAAACATTCAGTACTTC. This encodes CASNTDSNIQYF.

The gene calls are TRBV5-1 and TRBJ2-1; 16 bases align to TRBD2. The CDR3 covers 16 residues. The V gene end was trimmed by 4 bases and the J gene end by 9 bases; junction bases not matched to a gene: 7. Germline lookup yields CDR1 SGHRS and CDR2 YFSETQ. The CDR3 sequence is CASSAGTSGRVIEQFF. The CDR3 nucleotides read TGCGCCAGCAGCGCTGGGACTAGCGGGAGGGTGATTGAGCAGTTCTTC.

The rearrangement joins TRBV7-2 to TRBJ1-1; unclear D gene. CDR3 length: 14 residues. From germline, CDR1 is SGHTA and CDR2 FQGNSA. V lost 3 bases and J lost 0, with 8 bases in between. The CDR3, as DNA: TGTGCCAGCAGCTTCCTGGGCGTGAACACTGAAGCTTTCTTT. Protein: CASSFLGVNTEAFF.

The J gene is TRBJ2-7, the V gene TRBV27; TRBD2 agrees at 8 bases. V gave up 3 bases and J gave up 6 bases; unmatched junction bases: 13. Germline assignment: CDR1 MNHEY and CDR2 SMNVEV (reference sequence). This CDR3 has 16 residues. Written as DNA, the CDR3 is TGTGCCAGCAGTTTGGGGGGAGCGGGGGTACCCCGCGAGCAGTACTTC. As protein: CASSLGGAGVPREQYF.

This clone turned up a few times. The CDR3 reads CASRTGLGKSRTDTQYF. CDR3 in DNA: TGTGCCAGCAGAACAGGACTAGGGAAGTCTCGCACAGATACGCAGTATTTT. This rearrangement joins TRBV11-2 to TRBJ2-3; TRBD2 aligns across 7 bases. Trimming took 6 bases from V and 1 from J; bases not matched to a gene: 13. Per germline, CDR1 SGHAT and CDR2 FQNNGV. This CDR3 has 17 amino acids.